This T cell receptor beta chain is from a study of blood T cell repertoires in COVID-19. For the study at large: Spain, Italy and the United States supplied samples that represented acute and convalescent COVID-19. Sample material is recorded as cDNA or gDNA derived from T cells, B-cell-depleted T cells, or PBMCs.

Clones were read by immunoSEQ multiplex PCR, and TCRdb kept only the in-frame ones, dropping some. The repertoire holds hundreds of thousands of clones, with 85% to 90% as singletons. V shed 0 bases, J shed 3 bases, and the junction held 9 bases outside the gene matches. Germline V CDR1 and CDR2: LGHNA, YNFKEQ. The CDR3 extends over 17 amino acids. The origin of this receptor is a woman aged 40 to 50 who had recovered from COVID-19. Sequenced material: peripheral blood. This sequence joins TRBV4-2 and TRBJ2-3, with TRBD1 matching over 7 bases. CDR3 bases: TGTGCCAGCAGCCAAGATGAGGGGGCAGGGGAGACAGATACGCAGTATTTT. Residues: CASSQDEGAGETDTQYF.